Below, 10 T cell receptor beta chains from the same sample are listed, as sequenced in a study of OX40 agonist ivuxolimab in advanced cancers. Sequencing used immunoSEQ multiplex PCR; TCRdb keeps in-frame clones, though not all of them. This sample carries over 8,000 clones, 60% to 80% of them seen once, and the ten largest clones take roughly 46%. The sample here was CD4+ or CD8+ T cells sorted from blood, taken in a trial of the OX40 agonist ivuxolimab. These TCRs come from an adult with an advanced solid tumor such as melanoma, head and neck, liver or kidney cancer.

The chain carries TRBV19 and TRBJ1-1; a weak D match, TRBD1 (6 bases). In germline, CDR1 is LNHDA, CDR2 SQIVND (reference sequence). V was shortened by 7 bases and J by 5 bases, with 29 bases between the two germline ends. CDR3 length: 18 residues. CDR3 DNA sequence: TGTGCCAGTACCACTTCTTCGGGGGACACTCGAAGAGGAACTGAAGCTTTCTTT. Its translation is CASTTSSGDTRRGTEAFF. The variable domain in full, with the rest retrieved from reference TRBV19 and TRBJ1-1, is DGGITQSPKYLFRKEGQNVTLSCEQNLNHDAMYWYRQDPGQGLRLIYYSQIVNDFQKGDIAEGYSVSREKKESFPLTVTSAQKNPTAFYLCASTTSSGDTRRGTEAFFGQGTRLTVV.

The gene calls are TRBV18 and TRBJ2-3, with D unclear. This CDR3 region has 13 residues. The germline V and J ends were trimmed by 5 bases and 0 bases, with 6 bases remaining between them. Per germline, CDR1 KGHSH and CDR2 LQKENI. In DNA form, the CDR3 reads TGTGCCAGCTCAGGCACTAGCACAGATACGCAGTATTTT. This gives the protein CASSGTSTDTQYF.

This clone has only a few counts. The chain couples TRBV7-9 to TRBJ1-2; possibly TRBD1 for D (5 bases). The CDR3 runs 13 residues. Germline CDR1 is SEHNR and CDR2 is FQNEAQ (reference sequence). V dropped 5 bases and J dropped 7 bases, with 14 bases sitting between them. The DNA of the CDR3 is TGTGCCAGCAGCCCCCGACATGGGGGTGGCTACACCTTC. Translating it yields CASSPRHGGGYTF.

The chain carries TRBV5-1 and TRBJ2-1, with 9 bases lining up with TRBD1. The germline V gene has CDR1 SGHRS and CDR2 YFSETQ. Trimming took 6 bases from V and 2 from J; bases not matched to a gene: 3. This CDR3 region has 14 residues. In DNA form, the CDR3 reads TGCGCCAGCACCGGGACAGGGCCCTACAATGAGCAGTTCTTC. Translation gives CASTGTGPYNEQFF.

The V and J genes are TRBV9 and TRBJ1-3; D is possibly TRBD1 (5 bases). From germline, CDR1 is SGDLS and CDR2 YYNGEE. The CDR3 consists of 16 residues. Trimming pared 4 bases from V and 2 bases from J, leaving 16 bases between. The CDR3 spells CASSPWDRAAGNTIYF. The CDR3 DNA follows: TGTGCCAGCAGCCCTTGGGACCGCGCCGCTGGAAACACCATATATTTT.

The chain combines TRBV19 with TRBJ1-1; D unclear. V dropped 3 bases and J dropped 6 bases, with 8 bases sitting between them. CDR3 size: 12 residues. Germline CDR1 LNHDA, CDR2 SQIVND (reference sequence). CDR3 protein: CASSMGFSEAFF. The CDR3 nucleotides read TGTGCCAGTAGTATGGGCTTCTCTGAAGCTTTCTTT.

V is TRBV19 and J is TRBJ1-6; D gene unclear. The CDR3 sequence is 16 residues long. The germline V gene has CDR1 LNHDA and CDR2 SQIVND (reference sequence). Trimming took off 7 bases at V and 0 bases at J, with 13 bases between the two ends. The CDR3 DNA sequence: TGTGCCAGTACCGCCGGGTCGAGCTCCTATAATTCACCCCTCCACTTT. Translating it yields CASTAGSSSYNSPLHF.

In this sample, this clone is medium-sized (0.01 to 0.1%). V is TRBV7-9 and J is TRBJ2-7; tentatively, D is TRBD2 (6 bases). This CDR3 spans 13 amino acids. Germline CDR1 is SEHNR and CDR2 is FQNEAQ (reference sequence). V gave up 5 bases and J gave up 1 base, with 9 bases separating them. The CDR3, as DNA: TGTGCCAGCAGCGAAGGACTATCCTACGAGCAGTACTTC. It codes for CASSEGLSYEQYF.

This clone is a singleton in its sample. V usage is TRBV2 and J usage is TRBJ1-2, with D uncertain. CDR1 and CDR2 from the germline V gene are SNHLY and FYNNEI. The CDR3 runs 13 residues. V lost 3 bases and J 5 bases, leaving 10 bases between the germline ends. The CDR3 region is CASSDLRVYGYTF. DNA for the CDR3: TGTGCCAGCAGTGACCTTCGTGTGTATGGCTACACCTTC.

The V and J genes are TRBV27 and TRBJ1-5; D not certain. CDR1 and CDR2 (germline): MNHEY, SMNVEV (reference sequence). This CDR3 has 14 residues. V was shortened by 3 bases and J by 5 bases, with 11 bases between the two germline ends. The CDR3, as DNA: TGTGCCAGCAGTTTTGGTGGTTCCGATCAGCCCCAGCATTTT. Protein: CASSFGGSDQPQHF.